The rows below give T cell receptor beta chains drawn from one sample of a study of T cell responses to AZD1222 COVID-19 vaccine. This table comes from immunoSEQ multiplex PCR, and its TCRdb copy is limited to in-frame clones, with some not included. The sample consists of 100,000 to 150,000 clones, around 90% of them appearing once. The source was peripheral blood, collected on day 0 of MenACWY control vaccination. These receptors all come from an adult in good health. The CDR3 runs from the conserved cysteine through the conserved F or W. D genes are given only for firm matches. Clone size is not always given. Where it is, it says once, few, many or a class for expanded clones.

j_call: TRBJ1-1; d_call: TRBD1; clone_size: -; v_call: TRBV6-5; cdr3_nt: TGTGCCAGCAGTCGAGGGGGCCGGTTCACTGAAGCTTTCTTT; cdr3_aa: CASSRGGRFTEAFF
j_call: TRBJ1-2; d_call: TRBD1; clone_size: -; v_call: TRBV9; cdr3_nt: TGTGCCAGCAGCATAGGGACAGGGGCCTTTAACTATGGCTACACCTTC; cdr3_aa: CASSIGTGAFNYGYTF
j_call: TRBJ1-4; d_call: -; clone_size: -; v_call: TRBV4-1; cdr3_nt: TGCGCCAGCAGTCCATCTCGTGGTAATGAAAAACTGTTTTTT; cdr3_aa: CASSPSRGNEKLFF
j_call: TRBJ2-3; d_call: -; clone_size: -; v_call: TRBV19; cdr3_nt: TGTGCCAGTAGTATTTGGGCAGGGGGCACAGATACGCAGTATTTT; cdr3_aa: CASSIWAGGTDTQYF
j_call: TRBJ2-3; d_call: TRBD1; clone_size: -; v_call: TRBV7-2; cdr3_nt: TGTGCCAGCAGCTCTAAGGGACAGGGGACGAAGGTCGCAGATACGCAGTATTTT; cdr3_aa: CASSSKGQGTKVADTQYF
j_call: TRBJ1-6; d_call: -; clone_size: -; v_call: TRBV7-9; cdr3_nt: TGTGCCAGCAGCTTAGGTTCGGGGGCGAATTATAATTCACCCCTCCACTTT; cdr3_aa: CASSLGSGANYNSPLHF
j_call: TRBJ1-2; d_call: TRBD1; clone_size: once; v_call: TRBV7-9; cdr3_nt: TGTGCCAGCAGCATAGGACAGGGGGACTATGGCTACACCTTC; cdr3_aa: CASSIGQGDYGYTF
j_call: TRBJ2-4; d_call: TRBD1; clone_size: -; v_call: TRBV7-2; cdr3_nt: TGTGCCAGCAGCGTTACGGGACAGGGCACAGCCAAAAACATTCAGTACTTC; cdr3_aa: CASSVTGQGTAKNIQYF
j_call: TRBJ2-6; d_call: -; clone_size: -; v_call: TRBV6-6; cdr3_nt: TGTGCCAGCAGTCAGGGAATTTCTGGGGCCAACGTCCTGACTTTC; cdr3_aa: CASSQGISGANVLTF
j_call: TRBJ1-2; d_call: -; clone_size: -; v_call: TRBV6-1; cdr3_nt: TGTGCCAGCAGTGAGGGGGAATCCTACTATGGCTACACCTTC; cdr3_aa: CASSEGESYYGYTF
j_call: TRBJ1-2; d_call: -; clone_size: once; v_call: TRBV4-1; cdr3_nt: TGCGCCAGCAGCCAAGCGGCAGTTTTTGGGTATGGCTACACCTTC; cdr3_aa: CASSQAAVFGYGYTF
j_call: TRBJ2-3; d_call: TRBD1; clone_size: -; v_call: TRBV27; cdr3_nt: TGTGCCAGCAGTTCGGGTGGTTTGGAAGGGGGCCGTGTGGGAGATACGCAGTATTTT; cdr3_aa: CASSSGGLEGGRVGDTQYF
j_call: TRBJ2-7; d_call: TRBD1; clone_size: -; v_call: TRBV7-8; cdr3_nt: TGTGCCAGCAGCTTGACAGGGGGCTACGAGCAGTACTTC; cdr3_aa: CASSLTGGYEQYF
j_call: TRBJ1-3; d_call: -; clone_size: -; v_call: TRBV3-1/TRBV3-2; cdr3_nt: TGTGCCAGCAGCCCGCGAGGCTCTGGAAACACCATATATTTT; cdr3_aa: CASSPRGSGNTIYF
j_call: TRBJ1-6; d_call: TRBD1; clone_size: -; v_call: TRBV6-5; cdr3_nt: TGTGCCAGCAGTCCCGGGACAGCTAATTCACCCCTCCACTTT; cdr3_aa: CASSPGTANSPLHF
j_call: TRBJ2-1; d_call: -; clone_size: -; v_call: TRBV19; cdr3_nt: TGTGCCAGTAGTACTAGCTTTGAGCAGTTCTTC; cdr3_aa: CASSTSFEQFF
j_call: TRBJ1-2; d_call: -; clone_size: -; v_call: TRBV9; cdr3_nt: TGTGCCAGCAGCGTAGACAGGGACTATGGCTACACCTTC; cdr3_aa: CASSVDRDYGYTF
j_call: TRBJ2-1; d_call: TRBD1; clone_size: -; v_call: TRBV28; cdr3_nt: TGTGCCAGCAGTTTAGGGGACAGGGACAATGAGCAGTTCTTC; cdr3_aa: CASSLGDRDNEQFF
j_call: TRBJ1-5; d_call: -; clone_size: -; v_call: TRBV18; cdr3_nt: TGTGCCAGCTCGGACAGCCGCAATCAGCCCCAGCATTTT; cdr3_aa: CASSDSRNQPQHF
j_call: TRBJ1-4; d_call: -; clone_size: -; v_call: TRBV12-3/TRBV12-4; cdr3_nt: TGTGCCAGCAGCCTTAGTGAAAAACTGTTTTTT; cdr3_aa: CASSLSEKLFF
j_call: TRBJ2-5; d_call: -; clone_size: -; v_call: TRBV28; cdr3_nt: TGTGCCAGCAGTTTTGGCACGAGAGGGGGACAAGAGACCCAGTACTTC; cdr3_aa: CASSFGTRGGQETQYF
j_call: TRBJ1-5; d_call: -; clone_size: -; v_call: TRBV27; cdr3_nt: TGTGCCAGCAGTTTAGTGGGGGGCTACAATCAGCCCCAGCATTTT; cdr3_aa: CASSLVGGYNQPQHF
j_call: TRBJ2-5; d_call: TRBD2; clone_size: -; v_call: TRBV7-2; cdr3_nt: TGTGCCAGCAGCTTAAAACGCGGGGGGGTAGGGGAGACCCAGTACTTC; cdr3_aa: CASSLKRGGVGETQYF
j_call: TRBJ2-1; d_call: TRBD2; clone_size: once; v_call: TRBV27; cdr3_nt: TGTGCCAGCAGTTTATCACTAGCGGGAGTCTCCTACAATGAGCAGTTCTTC; cdr3_aa: CASSLSLAGVSYNEQFF
j_call: TRBJ1-1; d_call: -; clone_size: -; v_call: TRBV6-4; cdr3_nt: TGTGCCAGCAGTGTGAGCCCGACAGCTCTTTCCCATGAAGCTTTCTTT; cdr3_aa: CASSVSPTALSHEAFF
j_call: TRBJ2-3; d_call: TRBD1; clone_size: -; v_call: TRBV28; cdr3_nt: TGTGCCAGCAGTGCACCGGGACAGATCACAGATACGCAGTATTTT; cdr3_aa: CASSAPGQITDTQYF
j_call: TRBJ2-2; d_call: TRBD1; clone_size: -; v_call: TRBV24-1; cdr3_nt: TGTGCCACCAGTGATCACTCACTCAGGACAGGGAACACCGGGGAGCTGTTTTTT; cdr3_aa: CATSDHSLRTGNTGELFF
j_call: TRBJ1-1; d_call: -; clone_size: -; v_call: TRBV5-1; cdr3_nt: TGCGCCAGCAGCTTGGAGTCGGCCTCGAACACTGAAGCTTTCTTT; cdr3_aa: CASSLESASNTEAFF
j_call: TRBJ2-2; d_call: -; clone_size: -; v_call: TRBV11-3; cdr3_nt: TGTGCCAGCAGCCACAGGGTCGGGGAGCTGTTTTTT; cdr3_aa: CASSHRVGELFF
j_call: TRBJ2-7; d_call: TRBD2; clone_size: -; v_call: TRBV13; cdr3_nt: TGTGCCAGCAGCCTCTCCCCGACTAGCGGGAGCCACGAGCAGTACTTC; cdr3_aa: CASSLSPTSGSHEQYF